These 31 T cell receptor beta chains came from one sample sequenced in a study of siplizumab effects on memory and regulatory T cells. Clones were read by immunoSEQ multiplex PCR, and TCRdb kept only the in-frame ones, dropping some. The sample includes just over 50,000 clones, less than 98% of them seen just once. The sample was naive CD4+ T cells sorted from blood. Every receptor here comes from a human donor in good health.

The chain is built from TRBV7-9 and TRBJ2-2; D possibly corresponds to TRBD1 (6 bases). CDR3 length equals 15 residues. Germline V lookup: CDR1 SEHNR, CDR2 FQNEAQ (reference sequence). V was trimmed by 2 bases and J by 4 bases, leaving 11 bases between them. In DNA, the CDR3 is TGTGCCAGCAGCTTAAGGCAGGGGACCACCGGGGAGCTGTTTTTT. It specifies CASSLRQGTTGELFF.

The chain has TRBV7-2 and TRBJ2-7, with TRBD1 matching over 9 bases. This CDR3 has 14 amino acids. Germline V CDR1 and CDR2: SGHTA, FQGNSA. Trimming removed 2 bases from V and 3 bases from J; junction bases left unmatched: 2. The CDR3 spells CASSLPDRGYEQYF. The CDR3 nucleotides are TGTGCCAGCAGCTTACCGGACAGGGGCTACGAGCAGTACTTC. Full variable domain (rest looked up from reference TRBV7-2 and TRBJ2-7): GAGVSQSPSNKVTEKGKDVELRCDPISGHTALYWYRQSLGQGLEFLIYFQGNSAPDKSGLPSDRFSAERTGGSVSTLTIQRTQQEDSAVYLCASSLPDRGYEQYFGPGTRLTVT.

The rearrangement joins TRBV5-4 to TRBJ2-5; 9 bases are a match to TRBD1. The CDR3 spans 14 residues. J was trimmed by 5 bases and V by 3 bases; bases with no gene match: 5. Germline lookup yields CDR1 SGHNT and CDR2 YYREEE (reference sequence). CDR3 DNA sequence: TGTGCCAGCAGCTCAGGGACAGGGCTGGAGACCCAGTACTTC. This encodes CASSSGTGLETQYF. The full variable domain, its missing parts supplied by reference TRBV5-4 and TRBJ2-5, is ETGVTQSPTHLIKTRGQQVTLRCSSQSGHNTVSWYQQALGQGPQFIFQYYREEENGRGNFPPRFSGLQFPNYSSELNVNALELDDSALYLCASSSGTGLETQYFGPGTRLLVL.

The rearrangement joins TRBV19 to TRBJ1-1; the match to TRBD1 covers 9 bases. J lost 6 bases, V lost 4 bases, and 0 bases had no gene match. The CDR3 has 12 amino acids. In germline, CDR1 is LNHDA, CDR2 SQIVND (reference sequence). In DNA form, the CDR3 reads TGTGCCAGTAGTAGACAGGGGGCTGAAGCTTTCTTT. Protein product: CASSRQGAEAFF.

This sequence joins TRBV10-3 and TRBJ1-1; D is possibly TRBD1 (6 bases). Per the germline V gene, CDR1 is ENHRY and CDR2 is SYGVKD. The length of the CDR3 is 13 residues. Trimming left V 5 bases short and J 1 base short, with 8 bases between. In nucleotides, the CDR3 is TGTGCCATCAGTCCACAGGGGAACACTGAAGCTTTCTTT. Protein: CAISPQGNTEAFF.

The chain carries TRBV10-1 and TRBJ2-3; D uncertain. The germline gives CDR1 WNHNN, CDR2 SYGVQD (reference sequence). V was clipped by 0 bases and J by 0 bases, with 10 bases between them. The CDR3 covers 16 residues. The CDR3 spells CASSESFAASTDTQYF. CDR3 DNA sequence: TGCGCCAGCAGTGAGTCGTTCGCGGCTAGCACAGATACGCAGTATTTT.

The V call is TRBV15, the J call TRBJ2-3, with D perhaps matching TRBD2 (6 bases). Germline V gene lookup returns CDR1 LNHNV and CDR2 YYDKDF (reference sequence). The length of the CDR3 is 15 residues. Trimming removed 5 bases from V and 5 bases from J, with 17 bases in between. This chain's CDR3 is CATSFFGSSEDTQYF. As DNA, the CDR3 is TGTGCCACCAGCTTCTTCGGGAGTTCCGAAGATACGCAGTATTTT. Together with reference TRBV15 and TRBJ2-3, the CDR3 gives the full variable domain: DAMVIQNPRYQVTQFGKPVTLSCSQTLNHNVMYWYQQKSSQAPKLLFHYYDKDFNNEADTPDNFQSRRPNTSFCFLDIRSPGLGDTAMYLCATSFFGSSEDTQYFGPGTRLTVL.

This chain links TRBV7-3 with TRBJ2-3; D is unresolved. The germline V gene encodes CDR1 SGHTA and CDR2 FQGTGA. The CDR3 extends over 11 amino acids. Trimming removed 0 bases at V and 6 bases at J, with 1 base between. CDR3 DNA: TGTGCCAGCAGCTTAACCGATACGCAGTATTTT. Protein product: CASSLTDTQYF.

The rearrangement joins TRBV7-3 to TRBJ2-3, with 14 bases matching TRBD2. The CDR3 extends over 16 amino acids. Trimming took 3 bases from V and 2 from J; bases not matched to a gene: 1. CDR1 SGHTA and CDR2 FQGTGA come from the germline V gene. CDR3 coding DNA: TGTGCCAGCAGCTTGGGACTAGCGGGGGCCACAGATACGCAGTATTTT. Translation: CASSLGLAGATDTQYF.

The chain carries TRBV30 and TRBJ2-7; 14 bases map to TRBD2. J was trimmed by 4 bases and V by 3 bases; bases with no gene match: 2. Looked up from germline, CDR1 is GTSNPN and CDR2 is SVGIG (reference sequence). This CDR3 region has 14 residues. CDR3 sequence reads: CAWSRTSGRYEQYF. Written as DNA, the CDR3 is TGTGCCTGGAGCCGGACTAGCGGGAGGTACGAGCAGTACTTC.

The chain is built from TRBV18 and TRBJ2-4; D gene ambiguous. The CDR3 has 15 residues. CDR1 is KGHSH, CDR2 LQKENI, per germline. Trimming took 2 bases from V and 7 from J, leaving 15 bases between them. The CDR3 coding sequence is TGTGCCAGCTCACCAATTGCCAACCCTGGGAACATTCAGTACTTC. Translation gives CASSPIANPGNIQYF.

This chain connects TRBV19 to TRBJ1-5; D is possibly TRBD1 (6 bases). Deletions cut 1 base from V and 2 bases from J, with 9 bases between. The CDR3 consists of 15 residues. Germline CDR1 and CDR2: LNHDA and SQIVND (reference sequence). The chain's CDR3 is CASSIAAGGNQPQHF. CDR3 DNA: TGTGCCAGTAGTATAGCCGCAGGGGGCAATCAGCCCCAGCATTTT.

This clone has more than one count but fewer than ten. V is TRBV14 and J is TRBJ1-2; TRBD1 might be the D (5 bases). Germline V lookup: CDR1 SGHDN, CDR2 FVKESK. V was trimmed by 1 base and J by 3 bases, leaving 9 bases between them. The CDR3 totals 14 residues. The CDR3 loop reads CASSQGRGDYGYTF. CDR3 DNA: TGTGCCAGCAGCCAAGGCCGGGGGGACTATGGCTACACCTTC.

The sample holds one count of this clone. J is TRBJ1-5 and V is TRBV6-6; 10 bases map to TRBD1. J lost 7 bases, V lost 0 bases, and 6 bases had no gene match. Germline CDR1 MNHNY, CDR2 SVGAGI (reference sequence). The CDR3 has 16 residues. In DNA, the CDR3 is TGTGCCAGCAGTTACTCGATAGGGACAGGGGACCAGCCCCAGCATTTT. This gives the protein CASSYSIGTGDQPQHF.

The rearrangement joins TRBV12-5 to TRBJ1-5, with no clear D. This CDR3 is 16 amino acids long. Germline V gene data show CDR1 as LGHNT and CDR2 as FRNRAP. V lost 3 bases and J lost 3, with 15 bases in between. The CDR3 DNA is TGTGCTAGTGGTTTCTTTATAGGGCTCCCCAATCAGCCCCAGCATTTT. As protein: CASGFFIGLPNQPQHF.

This clone was recorded once. The chain joins TRBV5-1 to TRBJ2-1; no firm D call. The germline V and J ends were trimmed by 4 bases and 3 bases, with 8 bases remaining between them. This CDR3 contains 13 residues. The germline V gene encodes CDR1 SGHRS and CDR2 YFSETQ. The CDR3 is CASSPGVYNEQFF. DNA of the CDR3: TGCGCCAGCAGCCCAGGAGTCTACAATGAGCAGTTCTTC.

This clone is a singleton in its sample. V gene TRBV18 combines with J gene TRBJ2-1; D is possibly TRBD2 (6 bases). Trimming left V 1 base short and J 9 bases short, with 13 bases between. Germline CDR1 is KGHSH and CDR2 is LQKENI. The CDR3 totals 14 residues. This chain's CDR3 is CASSPLGVGGEQFF. The CDR3 DNA reads TGTGCCAGCTCACCACTTGGAGTCGGGGGTGAGCAGTTCTTC.

The rearrangement links TRBV29-1 to TRBJ2-7; TRBD2 aligns across 12 bases. The V and J ends lost 8 bases and 3 bases, in that order; junction bases with no gene match: 5. The CDR3 totals 13 residues. Germline CDR1 and CDR2: SQVTM and ANQGSEA. DNA of the CDR3: TGCAGCATGCAACTAGCGGGAGGCTACGAGCAGTACTTC. This codes for CSMQLAGGYEQYF.

The chain couples TRBV19 to TRBJ2-5; D might be TRBD1 (6 bases). V dropped 5 bases and J dropped 5 bases, with 24 bases sitting between them. Germline CDR1 and CDR2: LNHDA and SQIVND (reference sequence). The CDR3 is made up of 17 amino acids. Written as DNA, the CDR3 is TGTGCCAGTAGTCCCAGGACAGACCACCTCCTCCGGGAGACCCAGTACTTC. Translation: CASSPRTDHLLRETQYF.

The rearrangement joins TRBV7-9 to TRBJ2-5; the D is unclear. There are 15 residues in the CDR3. The V gene lost 3 bases and the J gene lost 7 bases, with 18 bases spanning the gap. Germline CDR1 and CDR2: SEHNR and FQNEAQ (reference sequence). The CDR3 region is CASSFPENLKGTQYF. For the CDR3, the DNA is TGTGCCAGCAGCTTTCCGGAAAACCTTAAGGGGACCCAGTACTTC.

V gene TRBV4-1 combines with J gene TRBJ2-1; TRBD2 matches 11 bases. The trim removed 2 bases at V and 6 bases at J, leaving 6 bases unmatched. There are 16 residues in the CDR3. Germline V gene lookup returns CDR1 MGHRA and CDR2 YSYEKL. The CDR3 is CASSQSAGTSGNEQFF. For the CDR3, the DNA is TGCGCCAGCAGCCAATCAGCCGGGACTAGCGGCAATGAGCAGTTCTTC.

The chain has TRBV9 and TRBJ2-1; 7 bases are shared with TRBD2. The germline V gene has CDR1 SGDLS and CDR2 YYNGEE. The CDR3 runs to 17 residues. V trimming: 6 bases; J trimming: 0 bases; junction bases outside the gene matches: 12. CDR3 region: CASKKGAGADSYNEQFF. CDR3 DNA: TGTGCCAGCAAAAAAGGGGCGGGAGCAGACTCCTACAATGAGCAGTTCTTC.

V usage is TRBV4-3 and J usage is TRBJ2-7; 8 bases agree with TRBD1. Germline-derived CDR1 and CDR2 are LGHNA and YSLEER. This CDR3 region has 15 residues. V lost 3 bases to trimming and J lost 5 bases; unmatched junction nucleotides: 9. The CDR3 loop is CASSHLPQGADEQYF. The DNA for the CDR3 is TGCGCCAGCAGCCACCTACCTCAGGGGGCCGACGAGCAGTACTTC.

This clone was seen a single time. The gene calls are TRBV5-6 and TRBJ2-5, with TRBD2 identical over 8 bases. Germline V gives CDR1 SGHDT, CDR2 YYEEEE. Trimming took 4 bases from V and 1 from J; bases not matched to a gene: 6. The CDR3 consists of 15 residues. Here the CDR3 DNA reads TGTGCCAGCAGCCTCGGGACTAGGGCCCAAGAGACCCAGTACTTC. It translates to CASSLGTRAQETQYF. Based on the CDR3 plus reference TRBV5-6 and TRBJ2-5, the full variable domain is DAGVTQSPTHLIKTRGQQVTLRCSPKSGHDTVSWYQQALGQGPQFIFQYYEEEERQRGNFPDRFSGHQFPNYSSELNVNALLLGDSALYLCASSLGTRAQETQYFGPGTRLLVL.

This chain uses TRBV19 with TRBJ2-5, with D possibly matching TRBD2 (6 bases). Germline V gives CDR1 LNHDA, CDR2 SQIVND (reference sequence). The CDR3 totals 15 residues. The V end lost 5 bases, the J end lost 1 base, and 14 bases lay between the germline ends. DNA of the CDR3: TGTGCCAGTAGTGGGCGGGGCCCTTTCCAAGAGACCCAGTACTTC. It codes for CASSGRGPFQETQYF.

This chain links TRBV6-5 with TRBJ1-1; 8 bases agree with TRBD1. This CDR3 comprises 16 residues. Germline lookup yields CDR1 MNHEY and CDR2 SVGAGI. V lost 0 bases to trimming and J lost 5 bases; unmatched junction nucleotides: 8. The CDR3 protein is CASSYSMGRGRTEAFF. CDR3 in DNA: TGTGCCAGCAGTTACTCGATGGGCAGGGGGCGAACTGAAGCTTTCTTT.

The chain carries TRBV28 and TRBJ2-6; 8 bases line up with TRBD1. V shed 6 bases, J shed 0 bases, and the junction held 4 bases outside the gene matches. This CDR3 region has 16 residues. The germline V gene encodes CDR1 MDHEN and CDR2 SYDVKM. This CDR3 reads CASSLRGRSGANVLTF. The CDR3 DNA follows: TGTGCCAGCAGCCTCAGGGGGCGCTCTGGGGCCAACGTCCTGACTTTC. Variable domain in full (rest from reference TRBV28 and TRBJ2-6): DVKVTQSSRYLVKRTGEKVFLECVQDMDHENMFWYRQDPGLGLRLIYFSYDVKMKEKGDIPEGYSVSREKKERFSLILESASTNQTSMYLCASSLRGRSGANVLTFGAGSRLTVL.

The gene calls are TRBV10-1 and TRBJ2-3; 7 nucleotides match TRBD2. Per germline, CDR1 WNHNN and CDR2 SYGVQD (reference sequence). The CDR3 runs 13 residues. V lost 6 bases to trimming and J lost 6 bases; unmatched junction nucleotides: 6. CDR3 bases: TGCGCCAGCAGGTGGGAGGGACGGGATACGCAGTATTTT. This encodes CASRWEGRDTQYF.

The chain couples TRBV5-1 to TRBJ2-5; D may be TRBD1 or TRBD2 (5 bases each). Trimming shortened V by 4 bases and J by 0 bases, and 13 bases separated the two germline ends. The germline gives CDR1 SGHRS, CDR2 YFSETQ. The CDR3 is made up of 15 amino acids. The DNA for the CDR3 is TGCGCCAGCAGCCAGGGAGTCCCGTACCAAGAGACCCAGTACTTC. Translating it yields CASSQGVPYQETQYF.

The chain joins TRBV29-1 to TRBJ2-2; D call uncertain. The CDR3 covers 12 residues. V lost 3 bases, J lost 7 bases, and 9 bases lay in between. Germline-derived CDR1 and CDR2 are SQVTM and ANQGSEA. CDR3: CSVDLSVGELFF. The CDR3 DNA reads TGCAGCGTTGATCTTTCGGTCGGGGAGCTGTTTTTT.

The count of this clone is one. The chain is built from TRBV29-1 and TRBJ2-3; 9 bases fit TRBD2. V was pared by 2 bases and J by 3 bases, with 0 bases of the junction left unmatched. Germline V gene sequence: CDR1 SQVTM, CDR2 ANQGSEA. This CDR3 is built from 13 residues. CDR3 loop: CSVETSGTDTQYF. The CDR3 region has the DNA TGCAGCGTTGAAACTAGCGGGACAGATACGCAGTATTTT.